This TCR beta chain was documented in a study of blood T cell repertoires in COVID-19. Study summary: Samples of COVID-19 (acute and convalescent) were obtained from the United States, Italy and Spain. T cells, B-cell-depleted T cells, or PBMCs provided the cDNA or gDNA that served as material.

Germline CDR1 is DFQATT and CDR2 is SNEGSKA (reference sequence). After removal of 3 bases from V and 1 base from J, the junction contained 8 bases not matched to a gene. The CDR3 runs 15 residues. Under the authors' procedure: The authors estimated nucleated cell counts from reference gene primer amplification. Using immunoSEQ multiplex PCR, the repertoire was profiled, and TCRdb retains in-frame clones only, with some absent. V, J and clone size derive from that table, while D and trimming were established from the DNA sequence. The repertoire consists of about 170,000 clones, with about nine tenths occurring once and the leading ten covering 1.6%.

Sequencing used peripheral blood. The chain uses TRBV20-1 and TRBJ1-2, with TRBD1 identical over 7 bases. This receptor was identified in a woman aged 45-65 years with acute or convalescent COVID-19. CDR3 in amino acids: CSASSGTVDNYGYTF. The CDR3 region has the DNA TGCAGTGCTAGTTCCGGGACAGTCGATAACTATGGCTACACCTTC.